This T cell receptor beta chain was identified during a study of graft-versus-host responses after intestinal transplantation. As for the study in general: Recipients received multivisceral, liver-intestinal, or isolated intestinal transplants. All of the recipients had induction that used anti-thymocyte globulin, then tacrolimus and steroids for two to four years.

A note on this clone: Antigen specificity is unknown.

The CDR3 totals 20 residues. After removal of 1 base from V and 4 bases from J, the junction contained 16 bases not matched to a gene. The germline V gene has CDR1 SGHTS and CDR2 YDEGEE. Study-level findings and limits: Early after transplant, HvG clones declined as circulating GvH clones peaked.

Clones were sequenced by immunoSEQ multiplex PCR, and TCRdb holds only the in-frame ones, with some missing. The profile shows approximately 93,000 clones, 85% to 95% of them singletons. The source was unstimulated CD8+ T cells sorted from spleen or lymph node cells, collected before transplant. The source is a human donor who was the organ donor for an intestinal transplant. The gene calls are TRBV5-8 and TRBJ2-1; TRBD2 matches 11 bases. CDR3 protein: CASSLMFSRLAGLSYNEQFF. The DNA for the CDR3 is TGTGCCAGCAGCTTGATGTTCTCACGACTAGCGGGATTGTCATACAATGAGCAGTTCTTC.